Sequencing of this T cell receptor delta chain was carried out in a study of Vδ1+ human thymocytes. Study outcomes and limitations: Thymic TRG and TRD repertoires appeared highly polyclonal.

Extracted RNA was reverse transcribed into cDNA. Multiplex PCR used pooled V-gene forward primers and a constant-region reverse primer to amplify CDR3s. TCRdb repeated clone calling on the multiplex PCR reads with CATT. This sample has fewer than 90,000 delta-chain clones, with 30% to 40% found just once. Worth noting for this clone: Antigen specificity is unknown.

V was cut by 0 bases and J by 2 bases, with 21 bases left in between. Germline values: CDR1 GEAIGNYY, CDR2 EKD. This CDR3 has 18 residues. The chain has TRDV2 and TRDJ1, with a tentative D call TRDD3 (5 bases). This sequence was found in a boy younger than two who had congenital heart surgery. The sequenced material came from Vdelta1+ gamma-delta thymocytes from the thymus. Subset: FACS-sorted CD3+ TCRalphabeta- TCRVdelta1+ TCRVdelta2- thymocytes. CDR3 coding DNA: TGTGCCTGTGACACCTTTCGGATGAGGGGGCAAGGGACCGATAAACTCATCTTT. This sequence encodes CACDTFRMRGQGTDKLIF.